The rows below give T cell receptor beta chains drawn from one sample of a study of vaccination and CD4 T cells after COVID-19. Using its own MiXCR run on the PCR reads, TCRdb lists one record per CDR3 protein. The table shows more than 4,500 distinct CDR3 sequences, with 35% to 60% occurring only once. These receptors' targets are unknown. Sequencing used CD4+ T cells from blood, cultured in vitro. These receptor sequences come from a human donor who had recovered from COVID-19. CDR3s include the opening cysteine and the closing phenylalanine or tryptophan. Fields, in order: V gene, clone size, D gene, CDR3 length, J gene, CDR3 DNA, CDR3 protein. D genes are given only for firm matches. Not all rows give a size; the values are once, few, many and, for expanded clones, a class.

v_call: TRBV20-1
clone_size: -
d_call: TRBD2
cdr3_length: 15
j_call: TRBJ2-5
cdr3_nt: TGCAGTGCTAGAGATCGCGGGAGGACTAGTGAGACCCAGTACTTC
cdr3_aa: CSARDRGRTSETQYF

v_call: TRBV11-3
clone_size: few
d_call: -
cdr3_length: 19
j_call: TRBJ1-6
cdr3_nt: TGTGCCAGCAGCTTAACACTTCCCCTGGGGAGGGAAGGTAATTCACCCCTCCACTTT
cdr3_aa: CASSLTLPLGREGNSPLHF

v_call: TRBV20-1
clone_size: medium-sized
d_call: -
cdr3_length: 20
j_call: TRBJ1-6
cdr3_nt: TGCAGTGCTCCCCTTCTCGGACCCGCGGGGGCGAGCTCCTATAATTCACCCCTCCACTTT
cdr3_aa: CSAPLLGPAGASSYNSPLHF

v_call: TRBV20-1
clone_size: few
d_call: -
cdr3_length: 13
j_call: TRBJ2-1
cdr3_nt: TGCAGTGCTAGTCGCGGTCTCGGCAATGAGCAGTTCTTC
cdr3_aa: CSASRGLGNEQFF

v_call: TRBV11-2
clone_size: -
d_call: -
cdr3_length: 14
j_call: TRBJ1-1
cdr3_nt: TGTGCCAGCAGCCTGGGAGACAGTTCCACTGAAGCTTTCTTT
cdr3_aa: CASSLGDSSTEAFF

v_call: TRBV4-1
clone_size: -
d_call: -
cdr3_length: 14
j_call: TRBJ1-5
cdr3_nt: TGCGCCAGCAGCCATAGGGCGGCCAATCAGCCCCAGCATTTT
cdr3_aa: CASSHRAANQPQHF

v_call: TRBV6-1
clone_size: -
d_call: TRBD1
cdr3_length: 17
j_call: TRBJ1-6
cdr3_nt: TGTGCCAGCACCAAAGCCCCGGGACAGGTGGAAAATTCACCCCTCCACTTT
cdr3_aa: CASTKAPGQVENSPLHF

v_call: TRBV11-3
clone_size: -
d_call: -
cdr3_length: 15
j_call: TRBJ2-7
cdr3_nt: TGTGCCAGCAGCTCCGACTGGGGCACCTCCTACGAGCAGTACTTC
cdr3_aa: CASSSDWGTSYEQYF

v_call: TRBV5-1
clone_size: large
d_call: -
cdr3_length: 15
j_call: TRBJ1-1
cdr3_nt: TGCGCCAGCAGCTTGGATTTAGGGATGAACACTGAAGCTTTCTTT
cdr3_aa: CASSLDLGMNTEAFF

v_call: TRBV6-1
clone_size: few
d_call: -
cdr3_length: 15
j_call: TRBJ1-2
cdr3_nt: TGTGCCAGCAGGCAAAACATTTTAGCTAACTATGGCTACACCTTC
cdr3_aa: CASRQNILANYGYTF

v_call: TRBV20-1
clone_size: -
d_call: -
cdr3_length: 12
j_call: TRBJ1-1
cdr3_nt: TGCAGTGCTTGGCAAGGCGACACTGAAGCTTTCTTT
cdr3_aa: CSAWQGDTEAFF

v_call: TRBV15
clone_size: once
d_call: TRBD2
cdr3_length: 16
j_call: TRBJ2-1
cdr3_nt: TGTGCCACCAGCAGAGATACTAGCGGGACTGTAGATGAGCAGTTCTTC
cdr3_aa: CATSRDTSGTVDEQFF

v_call: TRBV6-1
clone_size: -
d_call: -
cdr3_length: 15
j_call: TRBJ1-1
cdr3_nt: TGTGCCAGCAACCCCCTCGGGGGCAAGAACACTGAAGCTTTCTTT
cdr3_aa: CASNPLGGKNTEAFF

v_call: TRBV6-1
clone_size: few
d_call: TRBD2
cdr3_length: 13
j_call: TRBJ2-7
cdr3_nt: TGTGCCAGCTCGCGGGGGATTCACTACGAGCAGTACTTC
cdr3_aa: CASSRGIHYEQYF

v_call: TRBV30
clone_size: few
d_call: -
cdr3_length: 14
j_call: TRBJ1-5
cdr3_nt: TGTGCCTGGAGTTCAGGGGTAGGCAATCAGCCCCAGCATTTT
cdr3_aa: CAWSSGVGNQPQHF

v_call: TRBV24-1
clone_size: -
d_call: TRBD2
cdr3_length: 15
j_call: TRBJ2-7
cdr3_nt: TGTGCCACCAGCTTGGGGACTAGCGGGAAGTACGAGCAGTACTTC
cdr3_aa: CATSLGTSGKYEQYF

v_call: TRBV7-9
clone_size: few
d_call: -
cdr3_length: 14
j_call: TRBJ1-2
cdr3_nt: TGTGCCAGCAGCCTCGCGGCCCCATCCTATGGCTACACCTTC
cdr3_aa: CASSLAAPSYGYTF

v_call: TRBV28
clone_size: -
d_call: -
cdr3_length: 15
j_call: TRBJ2-1
cdr3_nt: TGTGCCAGCAGTTCAGGGGGGCTTTACAACAATGAGCAGTTCTTC
cdr3_aa: CASSSGGLYNNEQFF